This is a list of T cell receptor beta chains from one sample in a study of radiotherapy plus CTLA-4 blockade in lung cancer. Assay used: immunoSEQ multiplex PCR; TCRdb lists only in-frame clones, some missing. The data show roughly 100,000 clones, with more than 75% seen just once and less than 2.5% held by the top ten. Sequencing used peripheral blood, obtained from a patient treated with radiotherapy plus ipilimumab. The receptors derive from a human donor with non-small cell lung cancer that progressed on radiotherapy plus ipilimumab. Some clones in this sample may be carry-over from other donors' samples. Both conserved end residues are part of each CDR3. The D gene is left open where the match is weak. Size is stated for part of the rows, as once, few or many counts, or as a class when the clone is expanded.

CDR3 | DNA | J | V | size | D
CASSLGQNRETQYF | TGTGCCAGCAGCCTGGGACAGAATAGAGAGACCCAGTACTTC | TRBJ2-5 | TRBV7-9 | - | TRBD1
CAIRPSGGDTDTQYF | TGTGCCATCAGGCCTAGCGGGGGGGACACAGATACGCAGTATTTT | TRBJ2-3 | TRBV10-3 | once | TRBD2
CASKTGPDSNQPQHF | TGCGCCAGCAAGACAGGCCCGGATAGCAATCAGCCCCAGCATTTT | TRBJ1-5 | TRBV5-1 | - | -
CASSQVTGGSKETQYF | TGCGCCAGCAGCCAAGTAACAGGGGGCTCTAAGGAGACCCAGTACTTC | TRBJ2-5 | TRBV4-1 | once | TRBD1
CASSLAVTSSLDTQYF | TGTGCCAGCAGCTTAGCGGTGACTAGCTCTTTAGATACGCAGTATTTT | TRBJ2-3 | TRBV7-8 | - | TRBD2
CASSQRDSAYGYTF | TGCGCCAGCAGCCAACGGGACAGCGCCTATGGCTACACCTTC | TRBJ1-2 | TRBV4-3 | many | TRBD1
CASRNMAFQPQHF | TGTGCCAGCAGAAACATGGCGTTTCAGCCCCAGCATTTT | TRBJ1-5 | TRBV7-9 | - | -
CASSQVPGSNYGYTF | TGCGCCAGCAGCCAAGTACCAGGGAGTAACTATGGCTACACCTTC | TRBJ1-2 | TRBV4-3 | - | -
CASSLGVRARPYEQYF | TGTGCCAGCAGCTTAGGAGTAAGGGCTAGGCCCTACGAGCAGTACTTC | TRBJ2-7 | TRBV7-2 | - | -
CASSHTGGRLPISYTEAFF | TGTGCCAGCAGCCATACAGGGGGCCGTCTCCCTATCTCGTACACTGAAGCTTTCTTT | TRBJ1-1 | TRBV5-6 | - | TRBD1
CAGSSNWYGDTDTQYF | TGTGCCGGCAGTTCTAATTGGTACGGGGACACAGATACGCAGTATTTT | TRBJ2-3 | TRBV27 | - | -
CASSEASEGLGTEAFF | TGTGCCAGCAGTGAAGCAAGCGAGGGACTGGGCACTGAAGCTTTCTTT | TRBJ1-1 | TRBV6-1 | - | -
CASSVATGAGTYGYTF | TGTGCCAGCAGCGTAGCTACAGGCGCCGGAACTTATGGCTACACCTTC | TRBJ1-2 | TRBV9 | - | -
CASSLAAGGREQFF | TGTGCCAGCAGCTTAGCAGCGGGGGGGCGTGAGCAGTTCTTC | TRBJ2-1 | TRBV7-3 | - | TRBD2
CASSLGGARATDTQYF | TGTGCCAGCAGCTTAGGGGGGGCGCGGGCCACAGATACGCAGTATTTT | TRBJ2-3 | TRBV7-9 | - | -
CASRLQGNSGNTIYF | TGTGCCAGCAGACTCCAGGGTAACTCTGGAAACACCATATATTTT | TRBJ1-3 | TRBV28 | once | -
CASNRGQPRETQYF | TGTGCCAGCAACCGAGGACAACCCCGGGAGACCCAGTACTTC | TRBJ2-5 | TRBV5-5 | once | -
CASSLPQGGNQPQHF | TGTGCCAGCAGTTTGCCACAGGGAGGCAATCAGCCCCAGCATTTT | TRBJ1-5 | TRBV28 | - | -
CATSRDIQTGSGANVLTF | TGTGCCACCAGCAGAGATATCCAGACGGGGTCTGGGGCCAACGTCCTGACTTTC | TRBJ2-6 | TRBV15 | - | -
CASSLITGNNEQYF | TGTGCCAGCAGCTTAATTACAGGGAATAACGAGCAGTACTTC | TRBJ2-7 | TRBV7-6 | - | -
CASSLDGSLSNQPQHF | TGTGCCAGCAGCTTGGATGGGAGTCTGAGCAATCAGCCCCAGCATTTT | TRBJ1-5 | TRBV5-5 | - | -
CASSLSTGTGKGFYTGELFF | TGTGCCAGCAGTTTATCTACCGGGACAGGGAAGGGGTTTTACACCGGGGAGCTGTTTTTT | TRBJ2-2 | TRBV28 | - | TRBD1
CASSLGGGPPETQYF | TGTGCCAGCAGCTTAGGGGGGGGACCCCCAGAGACCCAGTACTTC | TRBJ2-5 | TRBV7-8 | - | TRBD2
CAWTRPGWYGYTF | TGTGCCTGGACCCGCCCAGGGTGGTATGGCTACACCTTC | TRBJ1-2 | TRBV30 | - | -
CASSEGGDTDTQYF | TGTGCCAGCAGTGAAGGGGGAGATACAGATACGCAGTATTTT | TRBJ2-3 | TRBV6-4 | - | -
CASSFTEGPGELFF | TGTGCCAGCAGTTTTACTGAGGGTCCCGGGGAGCTGTTTTTT | TRBJ2-2 | TRBV27 | - | -
CASSLTSGSTDTQYF | TGTGCCAGCAGCCTGACTAGCGGTAGCACAGATACGCAGTATTTT | TRBJ2-3 | TRBV2 | - | TRBD2
CASREGHLRYEQYF | TGTGCCAGCAGGGAAGGACATCTGCGCTACGAGCAGTACTTC | TRBJ2-7 | TRBV6-1 | - | -
CASSQEMGPNSPLHF | TGCGCCAGCAGCCAAGAGATGGGGCCCAATTCACCCCTCCACTTT | TRBJ1-6 | TRBV4-3 | - | -
CASSSQVEGSYEQYF | TGTGCCAGCAGTTCCCAAGTGGAAGGGAGCTACGAGCAGTACTTC | TRBJ2-7 | TRBV27 | - | -
CASSLGQHLHF | TGTGCCAGCAGCTTAGGGCAGCACCTCCACTTT | TRBJ1-6 | TRBV7-2 | - | -
CASSEDTDTQYF | TGTGCCAGCAGTGAAGATACAGATACGCAGTATTTT | TRBJ2-3 | TRBV2 | few | -
CASSEAVDRAQYF | TGTGCCAGCAGTGAAGCTGTAGACCGGGCACAGTACTTC | TRBJ2-7 | TRBV6-1 | - | -
CASSSWGSEQFF | TGTGCCAGCAGTTCCTGGGGGAGTGAGCAGTTCTTC | TRBJ2-1 | TRBV6-5 | - | -
CASSSSGGRETQYF | TGTGCCAGCAGCAGCAGCGGGGGGAGAGAGACCCAGTACTTC | TRBJ2-5 | TRBV7-3 | - | TRBD2
CSPGWGYTF | TGCAGTCCGGGATGGGGCTACACCTTC | TRBJ1-2 | TRBV20-1 | - | -
CASSFSGGNTGELFF | TGCGCCAGCAGCTTTAGCGGGGGGAACACCGGGGAGCTGTTTTTT | TRBJ2-2 | TRBV5-1 | - | TRBD2
CASRDRGFSGNTIYF | TGTGCCAGCAGGGACAGGGGGTTTTCTGGAAACACCATATATTTT | TRBJ1-3 | TRBV25-1 | - | TRBD1
CASSYASGGNEKLFF | TGCGCCAGCAGCTACGCATCAGGAGGGAATGAAAAACTGTTTTTT | TRBJ1-4 | TRBV5-1 | - | -
CARATRGSNEKLFF | TGTGCCAGGGCGACTAGGGGGTCTAACGAAAAACTGTTTTTT | TRBJ1-4 | TRBV19 | once | -
CASSFSRPDTQYF | TGTGCCAGCAGTTTTAGCCGACCAGATACGCAGTATTTT | TRBJ2-3 | TRBV6-1 | - | -
CASSIDEGQVPLHF | TGTGCCAGTAGTATAGATGAGGGACAAGTACCCCTCCACTTT | TRBJ1-6 | TRBV19 | - | -
CASSLNGGNTEAFF | TGTGCCAGCAGCTTAAACGGGGGGAACACTGAAGCTTTCTTT | TRBJ1-1 | TRBV7-9 | - | -
CSVDRDNTDTQYF | TGCAGCGTGGATCGAGACAACACAGATACGCAGTATTTT | TRBJ2-3 | TRBV29-1 | - | -
CASSLEATDTQYF | TGTGCCAGCAGCTTGGAAGCCACAGATACGCAGTATTTT | TRBJ2-3 | TRBV5-6 | - | -
CASSQATGDGYGYTF | TGTGCCAGCAGCCAAGCTACGGGGGACGGCTATGGCTACACCTTC | TRBJ1-2 | TRBV4-2 | - | -
CASSLTTAYNSPLHF | TGTGCCAGCAGCCTTACAACAGCATATAATTCACCCCTCCACTTT | TRBJ1-6 | TRBV7-9 | - | -
CASSYLGDNEQFF | TGTGCCAGCAGTTACCTCGGGGACAATGAGCAGTTCTTC | TRBJ2-1 | TRBV6-5 | - | -
CASSLQSWVSGELFF | TGTGCCAGCAGCTTGCAATCTTGGGTGTCGGGGGAGCTGTTTTTT | TRBJ2-2 | TRBV7-2 | - | -
CASTTTGTGSYEQYF | TGTGCCAGCACCACAACCGGGACAGGCTCCTACGAGCAGTACTTC | TRBJ2-7 | TRBV6-6 | - | TRBD1
CASSLGGARYEQYF | TGTGCCAGCAGCTTAGGGGGGGCTCGATACGAGCAGTACTTC | TRBJ2-7 | TRBV7-9 | - | -
CASNTGGRVTEAFF | TGTGCCAGCAACACAGGGGGCAGGGTCACTGAAGCTTTCTTT | TRBJ1-1 | TRBV25-1 | - | TRBD1
CASSLRNGPQGTEAFF | TGTGCCAGCAGCCTCCGGAATGGGCCCCAAGGGACTGAAGCTTTCTTT | TRBJ1-1 | TRBV7-9 | - | -
CASSWTGGNYGYTF | TGTGCCAGCAGTTGGACAGGGGGTAACTATGGCTACACCTTC | TRBJ1-2 | TRBV28 | once | TRBD1
CASSLARQVYQETQYF | TGTGCCAGCAGCTTAGCAAGACAGGTCTATCAAGAGACCCAGTACTTC | TRBJ2-5 | TRBV7-2 | once | -
CASSVEGWETQYF | TGTGCCAGCAGCGTAGAAGGTTGGGAGACCCAGTACTTC | TRBJ2-5 | TRBV9 | - | -
CASSKPTGQGSYTQYF | TGTGCCAGCAGCAAACCGACCGGACAGGGTTCTTATACGCAGTATTTT | TRBJ2-3 | TRBV13 | - | TRBD1
CASSGTGSGNQPQHF | TGTGCCAGCAGCGGGACAGGGTCAGGCAATCAGCCCCAGCATTTT | TRBJ1-5 | TRBV6-5 | - | TRBD1
CASSLQGAYNEQFF | TGTGCCAGCAGCTTACAGGGGGCTTACAATGAGCAGTTCTTC | TRBJ2-1 | TRBV7-3 | - | TRBD1